The rows below give T cell receptor beta chains drawn from one sample of a study of post-analysis software for immune sequencing data. TCRdb analysed the PCR reads with MiXCR anew, one entry per CDR3 protein. This repertoire shows almost 700,000 distinct CDR3 sequences, approximately 59% found once; its top ten account for about 11%. Sequencing was done on a sample of blood. Every receptor here comes from a girl aged 2-9 years with multiple sclerosis. CDR3s include the opening cysteine and the closing phenylalanine or tryptophan. A D gene is named only where the DNA matches it firmly. Size values are once, few and many counts, or a class for expanded clones, and some rows have none.

v_gene	len	abundance	d_gene	j_gene	CDR3nt	CDR3aa
TRBV7-2	16	NA	TRBD2	TRBJ2-3	TGTGCCAGCAGCCCCTGGGTAGCGGGGGAGACAGATACGCAGTATTTT	CASSPWVAGETDTQYF
TRBV6-5	13	few	NA	TRBJ1-5	TGTGCCAGCAGTGGAGGGGGCAATCAGCCCCAGCATTTT	CASSGGGNQPQHF
TRBV20-1	14	NA	TRBD2	TRBJ2-1	TGCAGTGCTCCTTGGGGAGGGGTCTACAATGAGCAGTTCTTC	CSAPWGGVYNEQFF
TRBV6-1	13	few	NA	TRBJ2-1	TGTGCCAGCAGTGAGGACGGCTACAATGAGCAGTTCTTC	CASSEDGYNEQFF
TRBV10-3	15	few	NA	TRBJ2-5	TGTGCCATCAGCGGACAAGGGCTAGGCGGGGAGACCCAGTACTTC	CAISGQGLGGETQYF
TRBV28	15	NA	TRBD1	TRBJ2-3	TGTGCCAGCAGTTTGGGGACAGGGTTAACAGATACGCAGTATTTT	CASSLGTGLTDTQYF
TRBV29-1	15	NA	NA	TRBJ2-2	TGCAGCGTTGAAGATCCGGGACGACAGACCGGGGAGCTGTTTTTT	CSVEDPGRQTGELFF
TRBV29-1	12	few	NA	TRBJ2-7	TGCAGCGTTGAGGGAGCAAACCTCGAGCAGTACTTC	CSVEGANLEQYF
TRBV10-3	14	NA	NA	TRBJ2-1	TGTGCCATCAGTGGGGACGGAGGTTACAATGAGCAGTTCTTC	CAISGDGGYNEQFF
TRBV5-1	14	NA	NA	TRBJ1-2	TGCGCCAGCAGCTTGGCCTTGGGTGAAGATGGCTACACCTTC	CASSLALGEDGYTF
TRBV30	13	few	NA	TRBJ2-5	TGTGCCTGGAGTGTAGGGGGGTTAGAGACCCAGTACTTC	CAWSVGGLETQYF
TRBV5-1	14	NA	NA	TRBJ1-1	TGCGCCAGCAGCTTGTCAGGGACCGTCACTGAAGCTTTCTTT	CASSLSGTVTEAFF
TRBV15	13	NA	NA	TRBJ2-7	TGTGCCACCAGCAGAGGGGGGTACCACGAGCAGTACTTC	CATSRGGYHEQYF
TRBV12-3/TRBV12-4	15	NA	NA	TRBJ1-4	TGTGCCAGCAGCCGCGGACCATCTGTCAATGAAAAACTGTTTTTT	CASSRGPSVNEKLFF
TRBV20-1	15	NA	NA	TRBJ2-1	TGCAGTGCTAGAGACGACAGGAGCTCCTACAATGAGCAGTTCTTC	CSARDDRSSYNEQFF
TRBV20-1	16	NA	NA	TRBJ2-5	TGCAGTGCAAACCCGAGGCAAGCTGGGGACCAAGAGACCCAGTACTTC	CSANPRQAGDQETQYF
TRBV11-1	13	NA	TRBD1	TRBJ2-7	TGTGCCAGCAGCTTTGACAGGGGGTTCGGGCAGTACTTC	CASSFDRGFGQYF
TRBV29-1	14	NA	TRBD2	TRBJ2-3	TGCAGCGTCCTTGAACTAGCGATCACAGATACGCAGTATTTT	CSVLELAITDTQYF
TRBV21-1	13	once	NA	TRBJ1-2	TGTGCCAGCAGCAAGTTGCAGGGGCGGGGCTACACCTTC	CASSKLQGRGYTF
TRBV6-6	13	NA	NA	TRBJ2-5	TGTGCCAGCAGTTACAACGGGTGGGATGAGCAGTACTTC	CASSYNGWDEQYF
TRBV12-3/TRBV12-4	12	NA	NA	TRBJ1-2	TGTGCCAGCAGGCGGGGTCCCTATGGCTACACCTTC	CASRRGPYGYTF
TRBV25-1	19	NA	TRBD2	TRBJ2-7	TGTGCCAGCAGTGCCGGGGGGACTAGCGGGTTTCCGAGCTCCTACGAGCAGTACTTC	CASSAGGTSGFPSSYEQYF
TRBV24-1	14	few	NA	TRBJ2-1	TGTGCCACCAGTGGGGTGGGGGTCTACAATGAGCAGTTCTTC	CATSGVGVYNEQFF
TRBV12-3/TRBV12-4	16	few	NA	TRBJ2-4	TGTGCCAGCAGTTTCCCCAGCCAGCTAGCCAAAAACATTCAGTACTTC	CASSFPSQLAKNIQYF
TRBV12-3/TRBV12-4	14	NA	TRBD2	TRBJ2-5	TGTGCCAGCAGGCCTAGCGGGGGGGGGGAGACCCAGTACTTC	CASRPSGGGETQYF
TRBV5-1	15	NA	TRBD1	TRBJ2-7	TGCGCCAGCAGCTTGGGGGACAGCCTCCTCTACGAGCAGTACTTC	CASSLGDSLLYEQYF
TRBV12-3/TRBV12-4	15	NA	NA	TRBJ2-4	TGTGCCAGCAGCCCCACGCTTAGGGGCGAAAACATTCAGTACTTC	CASSPTLRGENIQYF
TRBV20-1	13	NA	NA	TRBJ2-1	TGCAGTGCTAGTAGCGGAACCTACAATGAGCAGTTCTTC	CSASSGTYNEQFF
TRBV29-1	13	NA	NA	TRBJ2-5	TGCAGCGTTGGGGCAGCCGGGAAGGAGACCCAGTACTTC	CSVGAAGKETQYF
TRBV10-2	16	NA	NA	TRBJ1-6	TGCGCCAGCAGTGTTGCCTCGCGGGTAGATAATTCACCCCTCCACTTT	CASSVASRVDNSPLHF
TRBV21-1	16	NA	NA	TRBJ2-7	TGTGCCAGCAGCAAAATCGCACCCTTGAGCTCCTACGAGCAGTACTTC	CASSKIAPLSSYEQYF
TRBV11-2	14	NA	NA	TRBJ2-7	TGTGCCAGCAGCCCCGGACGGTACTCCTACGAGCAGTACTTC	CASSPGRYSYEQYF
TRBV5-1	14	NA	NA	TRBJ2-7	TGCGCCAGCCGAGCCATCCGGGGGACCTACGGGCAGTACTTC	CASRAIRGTYGQYF
TRBV12-3/TRBV12-4	14	NA	NA	TRBJ2-4	TGTGCCAGCAGCCGGGACGGGTGGGATAACATTCAGTACTTC	CASSRDGWDNIQYF
TRBV7-9	14	NA	NA	TRBJ2-7	TGTGCCAGCAGCTTAGAGGCCAGGGAGTACGAGCAGTACTTC	CASSLEAREYEQYF
TRBV6-4	13	few	NA	TRBJ1-1	TGTGCCAGCAGTGACTCGAACTCACAGGAAGCTTTCTTT	CASSDSNSQEAFF
TRBV6-5	16	NA	TRBD2	TRBJ2-3	TGTGCCAGCAGTTACTCACCAGCGGGGGACACAGATACGCAGTATTTT	CASSYSPAGDTDTQYF
TRBV29-1	13	few	NA	TRBJ2-7	TGCAGCGCCGCGAACCCTAGTTCTGGCAAGCAGTACTTC	CSAANPSSGKQYF
TRBV6-2/TRBV6-3	15	once	NA	TRBJ2-7	TGTGCCAGCAGTTACTCGGCGGGCCTCTCCTACGAGCAGTACTTC	CASSYSAGLSYEQYF
TRBV18	13	NA	NA	TRBJ2-1	TGTGCCAGCTCACGCGGTCGAGCGGACGAGCAGTTCTTC	CASSRGRADEQFF
TRBV12-3/TRBV12-4	13	few	NA	TRBJ2-1	TGTGCCAGCAGTCCTACGGAATTTGATGAGCAGTTCTTC	CASSPTEFDEQFF
TRBV12-3/TRBV12-4	15	NA	TRBD1	TRBJ2-1	TGTGCCAGCAGCCTTCCCAGGGGGAGCGACAATGAGCAGTTCTTC	CASSLPRGSDNEQFF
TRBV7-9	12	NA	NA	TRBJ2-1	TGTGCCAGCAGCTTGGTGGTTTTTGAGCAGTTCTTC	CASSLVVFEQFF
TRBV29-1	13	NA	NA	TRBJ2-3	TGCAGCGTTGTCGTCCCTTACACAGATACGCAGTATTTT	CSVVVPYTDTQYF